A selection of T cell receptor beta chains follows, all from one sample in a study of T cells in Graves' hyperthyroidism and ophthalmopathy. TCRdb independently ran MiXCR on the multiplex PCR reads; one entry per CDR3 protein. The table has 300,000 to 450,000 distinct CDR3 sequences, approximately 14% seen once. The sequenced sample was blood. The receptors originated from a young woman with Graves' hyperthyroidism that later progressed to Graves' ophthalmopathy. The CDR3 runs from the conserved cysteine through the conserved F or W. The order of the fields is J gene, D gene, clone size, V gene, CDR3 DNA, CDR3 protein. A D gene is named only where the DNA matches it firmly. Part of the rows lack a size; the others show once, few, many or a class for expanded clones.

TRBJ2-4 | . | many | TRBV20-1 | TGCAGTGCTAGCTTCGCAGGGTTAGCCAAAAACATTCAGTACTTC | CSASFAGLAKNIQYF
TRBJ2-7 | TRBD1 | few | TRBV19 | TGTGCCAGTAGTACTACAGGGGGCTGGGAGCAGTACTTC | CASSTTGGWEQYF
TRBJ1-4 | . | many | TRBV2 | TGTGCCAGCAGTGAGCAGGGCTTATCTAATGAAAAACTGTTTTTT | CASSEQGLSNEKLFF
TRBJ1-2 | TRBD1 | few | TRBV18 | TGTGCCAGCTCACCGGGACAGGGGGCAGGAGCTAACTATGGCTACACCTTC | CASSPGQGAGANYGYTF
TRBJ2-7 | . | . | TRBV9 | TGTGCCAGCAGCCCACAGGACATCCTGAGCTCCTACGAGCAGTACTTC | CASSPQDILSSYEQYF
TRBJ2-5 | TRBD1 | . | TRBV28 | TGTGCCAGCACCCAGGCAGGGGGCTTGCAAGAGACCCAGTACTTC | CASTQAGGLQETQYF
TRBJ2-7 | . | many | TRBV10-3 | TGTGCCATCAGTGGGGGCAGTAGCTCCTACGAGCAGTACTTC | CAISGGSSSYEQYF
TRBJ1-3 | . | . | TRBV27 | TGTGCCAGCTCCCTGGCAACCTGCTCTGGAAACACCATATATTTT | CASSLATCSGNTIYF
TRBJ2-1 | . | . | TRBV4-2 | TGTGCCAGCAGCCAAATCAAGCAGGGTAGCCTACGGGAGCAGTTCTTC | CASSQIKQGSLREQFF
TRBJ2-7 | TRBD2 | many | TRBV7-9 | TGTGCCAGCAGCTTAGTTATAGCGGGAGCCCACGAGCAGTACTTC | CASSLVIAGAHEQYF
TRBJ1-1 | . | many | TRBV5-1 | TGCGCCAGCAGCCCGGGGGTCGCAATAAGTAACACTGAAGCTTTCTTT | CASSPGVAISNTEAFF
TRBJ2-7 | . | many | TRBV7-9 | TGTGCCAGCAGCTTATCACCAGGATCCTACGAGCAGTACTTC | CASSLSPGSYEQYF
TRBJ2-7 | . | many | TRBV28 | TGTGCCAGCAGCTCGCTAGGGCGGTCAGGGTCTGAGCAGTACTTC | CASSSLGRSGSEQYF
TRBJ1-6 | TRBD1 | many | TRBV3-1 | TGTGCCAGCAGCCAAGATAGGGGGCTTCGGAATTCACCCCTCCACTTT | CASSQDRGLRNSPLHF
TRBJ2-3 | TRBD2 | many | TRBV27 | TGTGCCAGCAGCCTTACCGGCGGGGGGGATACGCAGTATTTT | CASSLTGGGDTQYF
TRBJ2-7 | . | few | TRBV27 | TGTGCCAGCAGTCCCTGGGGCGGAGCCTACGAGCAGTACTTC | CASSPWGGAYEQYF
TRBJ2-7 | . | many | TRBV12-3/TRBV12-4 | TGTGCCAGCAGAGCAGGGCTAGAGGCCTACGAGCAGTACTTC | CASRAGLEAYEQYF
TRBJ2-7 | . | . | TRBV7-9 | TGTGCCAGCAGCTTCGCCACCAGGGGTCCGCCTTCCTACGAGCAGTACTTC | CASSFATRGPPSYEQYF
TRBJ1-1 | . | many | TRBV20-1 | TGCAGTGCTAGAGATCTGACGGCGAACACTGAAGCTTTCTTT | CSARDLTANTEAFF
TRBJ2-3 | . | many | TRBV7-9 | TGTGCCAGCAGGTCGGGTGGGGCTAGAGACGCAGATACGCAGTATTTT | CASRSGGARDADTQYF
TRBJ2-3 | TRBD2 | many | TRBV11-2 | TGTGCCAGCAGCTTACGGACTAGCGGGAGAAGTTATACGCAGTATTTT | CASSLRTSGRSYTQYF
TRBJ1-2 | . | many | TRBV28 | TGTGCCAGTAAACCCGGGACGGCTAACTATGGCTACACCTTC | CASKPGTANYGYTF
TRBJ1-3 | . | . | TRBV5-1 | TGCGCCAGCAGCTTACCGACGGCTGGAAACACCATATATTTT | CASSLPTAGNTIYF
TRBJ2-3 | . | many | TRBV20-1 | TGCAGTGCTAGAGAAGATGGGGATACGCAGTATTTT | CSAREDGDTQYF
TRBJ1-1 | TRBD1 | many | TRBV20-1 | TGCAGTGCTTCCGGGACAGGGGGCCGGATGAACACTGAAGCTTTCTTT | CSASGTGGRMNTEAFF
TRBJ2-6 | . | few | TRBV6-1 | TGTGCCAGCAGTGGGGGGACCGCCTCTGGGGCCAACGTCCTGACTTTC | CASSGGTASGANVLTF
TRBJ2-1 | TRBD1 | . | TRBV19 | TGTGCCAGTAAAGAAATGGACAGGGGTTACAATGAGCAGTTCTTC | CASKEMDRGYNEQFF
TRBJ2-3 | TRBD1 | . | TRBV7-9 | TGTGCCACCATCGGGACAGGGGGCGCAGATACGCAGTATTTT | CATIGTGGADTQYF
TRBJ2-7 | . | many | TRBV28 | TGTGCCAGCTTAGGGGGTTCCTACTACGAGCAGTACTTC | CASLGGSYYEQYF
TRBJ2-1 | TRBD1 | few | TRBV20-1 | TGCAGTGCTAGAGAGGGACAGAGTTCCTACAATGAGCAGTTCTTC | CSAREGQSSYNEQFF